This section outlines one TCR beta chain sequence together with its context. The target antigen is unknown. The germline and genes are mouse ones. The CDR3 end is not reached by the read, which stops 1 residue before it; the germline J gene fills it in. This sample is part of a study of tissue T cells after allogeneic stem cell transplantation. Study-level results: Anatomically similar tissues had similar TCR repertoires within each patient. In patients and mice, blood and spleen missed much of tissue repertoire. Few T cell clones were shared across patients, but motif clusters showed tissue-specific shared signatures.

CDR3 sequences, V/J genes, frequencies and template counts came from survey-depth TCRbeta sequencing. TCRdb's table, derived via immunoSEQ multiplex PCR, lists solely in-frame clones and lacks some. The repertoire holds roughly 50,000 clones, with roughly 75% as singletons. There are 15 residues in the CDR3. The junction had 4 bases not matched to a gene; V was cut back by 5 bases and J by 0 bases. Looked up from germline, CDR1 is SNHLY and CDR2 is FYNGKV (reference sequence). Source material: sorted cells pooled from one or two spleens. This receptor was identified in a pool of C57BL/6 mice in good health. The rearrangement uses TRBV3 and TRBJ2-7; 10 nucleotides agree with TRBD2. Partial CDR3 DNA: TGTGCCAGCAGCGCGGGACTGGGGAGCTCCTATGAACAGTAC. Amino acid sequence: CASSAGLGSSYEQY. The CDR3 as a whole reads CASSAGLGSSYEQYF.